The 30 T cell receptor beta chains given below trace back to one sample, sequenced in a study of T cell repertoires in urothelial bladder cancer. The data were produced by immunoSEQ multiplex PCR, yet TCRdb's version contains in-frame clones alone and is incomplete. The sample has more than 10,000 clones, roughly 70% seen once; the top ten hold under 10%. Specimen: tumor-infiltrating cells from bladder cancer. These receptors all come from a human donor with urothelial carcinoma.

A few counts support this clone. The rearrangement uses TRBV27 and TRBJ1-4; D perhaps matches TRBD1 (5 bases). V was clipped by 4 bases and J by 6 bases, with 18 bases between them. CDR1 and CDR2 from the germline V gene are MNHEY and SMNVEV (reference sequence). The CDR3 is made up of 16 amino acids. The CDR3 loop is CASSSSRDQSYEKLFF. CDR3 nucleotide sequence: TGTGCCAGCAGTTCCTCCAGGGACCAGAGCTATGAAAAACTGTTTTTT. Full variable domain (rest looked up from reference TRBV27 and TRBJ1-4): EAQVTQNPRYLITVTGKKLTVTCSQNMNHEYMSWYRQDPGLGLRQIYYSMNVEVTDKGDVPEGYKVSRKEKRNFPLILESPSPNQTSLYFCASSSSRDQSYEKLFFGSGTQLSVL.

This clone is a singleton in its sample. V usage is TRBV29-1 and J usage is TRBJ1-2; D possibly corresponds to TRBD1 (6 bases). The V end lost 3 bases, the J end lost 4 bases, and 15 bases lay between the germline ends. Germline CDR1 SQVTM, CDR2 ANQGSEA. The CDR3 runs 14 residues. As DNA, the CDR3 is TGCAGCGTTGACCCTCAGGGGCAGGGCTATGGCTACACCTTC. Translation gives CSVDPQGQGYGYTF.

The gene calls are TRBV6-5 and TRBJ1-3; 7 bases fit TRBD1. The CDR3 length is 15 residues. Per the germline V gene, CDR1 is MNHEY and CDR2 is SVGAGI. With 0 bases clipped from V and 4 bases from J, the junction kept 3 bases outside the gene matches. The CDR3 sequence: CASSYSAGGGNTIYF. DNA for the CDR3: TGTGCCAGCAGTTACTCCGCAGGGGGAGGAAACACCATATATTTT.

This clone was seen only once. V is TRBV29-1 and J is TRBJ2-1, with TRBD2 matching over 7 bases. The germline V gene has CDR1 SQVTM and CDR2 ANQGSEA. This CDR3 is built from 14 residues. J gave up 8 bases and V 7 bases, and 14 bases lay outside the gene matches. The CDR3 reads CSAEGPRGRDEQFF. The CDR3 DNA is TGCAGCGCCGAAGGTCCACGAGGGAGGGATGAGCAGTTCTTC.

The rearrangement uses TRBV15 and TRBJ2-5, with 7 nucleotides matching TRBD1. This CDR3 has 13 residues. CDR1 and CDR2 (germline): LNHNV, YYDKDF (reference sequence). J lost 1 base, V lost 7 bases, and 3 bases had no gene match. The CDR3 reads CATTNRGQETQYF. CDR3 DNA: TGTGCCACCACCAACAGGGGCCAAGAGACCCAGTACTTC.

The chain carries TRBV6-5 and TRBJ2-1, with D possibly TRBD1 on 6 matching bases. The CDR3 sequence is 12 residues long. Germline values: CDR1 MNHEY, CDR2 SVGAGI. V lost 6 bases, J lost 12 bases, and 15 bases lay in between. The CDR3 protein is CASRTSQGGQFF. The CDR3 DNA is TGTGCCAGCAGAACCTCACAGGGTGGGCAGTTCTTC.

This chain links TRBV6-5 with TRBJ2-3, with D uncertain. The germline V and J ends were trimmed by 5 bases and 2 bases, with 5 bases remaining between them. Germline values: CDR1 MNHEY, CDR2 SVGAGI. CDR3 length equals 12 residues. The CDR3 region is CASSQATDTQYF. The CDR3 coding sequence is TGTGCCAGCAGTCAAGCCACAGATACGCAGTATTTT.

The chain uses TRBV5-1 and TRBJ2-5; D not resolved. Trimming shortened V by 4 bases and J by 1 base, and 5 bases separated the two germline ends. CDR3 length: 12 amino acids. CDR1 and CDR2 (germline): SGHRS, YFSETQ. The CDR3 spells CASSLLQETQYF. The CDR3 DNA follows: TGCGCCAGCAGCCTACTCCAAGAGACCCAGTACTTC.

The chain couples TRBV27 to TRBJ1-4; no firm D call. Germline CDR1 is MNHEY and CDR2 is SMNVEV (reference sequence). Deletions cut 3 bases from V and 0 bases from J, with 11 bases between. The length of the CDR3 is 16 residues. The CDR3 coding sequence is TGTGCCAGCAGTTTGTACGGGAGGGCAACTAATGAAAAACTGTTTTTT. As protein: CASSLYGRATNEKLFF.

The chain combines TRBV2 with TRBJ2-7; D is uncertain. This CDR3 has 12 residues. Germline V gives CDR1 SNHLY, CDR2 FYNNEI. Trimming stripped 7 bases from V and 5 bases from J, with 12 bases between. This chain's CDR3 is CASTRVQHEQYF. The DNA of the CDR3 is TGTGCCAGCACTCGGGTACAACACGAGCAGTACTTC.

V and J are TRBV12-5 and TRBJ1-1, with a weak D call TRBD1 (5 bases). Germline V CDR1 and CDR2: LGHNT, FRNRAP. The CDR3 covers 13 residues. Trimming removed 4 bases at V and 5 bases at J, with 11 bases between. CDR3 bases: TGTGCTAGTGGTTGGGACCTAGGTACTGAAGCTTTCTTT. Residues: CASGWDLGTEAFF.

The CDR3 spells CASSRRGEAFF. CDR3 DNA sequence: TGTGCCAGCAGCCGCCGGGGTGAAGCTTTCTTT. The chain links TRBV6-5 to TRBJ1-1; no clear D gene. The CDR3 consists of 11 residues. Germline CDR1 and CDR2: MNHEY and SVGAGI. The V end was cut by 6 bases, the J end by 7 bases, with 9 bases between.

This chain uses TRBV9 with TRBJ2-3; D may be TRBD2 (5 bases). Germline lookup yields CDR1 SGDLS and CDR2 YYNGEE. The CDR3 loop spans 14 amino acids. V shed 0 bases and J shed 4 bases, with 9 bases lying between them. The CDR3 sequence is CASSVAQEADTQYF. Here the CDR3 DNA reads TGTGCCAGCAGCGTAGCCCAGGAGGCAGATACGCAGTATTTT.

J is TRBJ2-1 and V is TRBV18, with 10 bases matching TRBD1. The V and J ends lost 3 bases and 7 bases, in that order; junction bases with no gene match: 9. The CDR3 runs 16 residues. The germline CDR1 and CDR2 sequences are KGHSH and LQKENI. The DNA for the CDR3 is TGTGCCAGCTCACCCCTGGGGACAGGGGCGGGTAATGAGCAGTTCTTC. Translation gives CASSPLGTGAGNEQFF.

Turning to this clone: Germline is not matched at one junction end, which may reflect a read error. V gene TRBV29-1 combines with J gene TRBJ1-2; D is unclear. The CDR3 contains 8 residues. Germline V gene data show CDR1 as SQVTM and CDR2 as ANQGSEA. CDR3 coding DNA: TGCAGCGTCGCGGGCTCAACTTTC. Translation: CSVAGSTF.

The rearrangement uses TRBV5-5 and TRBJ2-5; 8 positions agree with TRBD1. CDR3 length equals 14 residues. V gave up 3 bases and J gave up 4 bases; unmatched junction bases: 5. The germline gives CDR1 SGHKS, CDR2 YYEKEE (reference sequence). DNA of the CDR3: TGTGCCAGCAGCTCACCCAGGGGGCGAGAGACCCAGTACTTC. Translated, it gives CASSSPRGRETQYF.

This clone appeared once. The V call is TRBV7-3, the J call TRBJ2-3, with TRBD2 identical over 15 bases. CDR3 length equals 17 residues. The trim removed 5 bases at V and 0 bases at J, leaving 3 bases unmatched. Per the germline V gene, CDR1 is SGHTA and CDR2 is FQGTGA. For the CDR3, the DNA is TGTGCCAGCAGCCCGGGACTAGCGGGGGGCAGCACAGATACGCAGTATTTT. Residues: CASSPGLAGGSTDTQYF.

This chain connects TRBV6-1 to TRBJ1-2; D is unclear. Trimming cost V 6 bases and J 4 bases, with 6 bases left between them. The CDR3 is 11 amino acids. The germline V gene has CDR1 MNHNS and CDR2 SASEGT. Written as DNA, the CDR3 is TGTGCCAGCAGGGAGGGCTATGGCTACACCTTC. Protein sequence: CASREGYGYTF.

The chain is built from TRBV9 and TRBJ1-2; TRBD1 matches 7 bases. Germline trimming cut 3 bases from V and 0 bases from J; bases unmatched to any gene: 5. CDR1 is SGDLS, CDR2 YYNGEE, per germline. The CDR3 extends over 15 amino acids. The CDR3 DNA reads as TGTGCCAGCAGCGCAAGACAGGGAGCTAACTATGGCTACACCTTC. Amino acid sequence: CASSARQGANYGYTF.

The V call is TRBV2, the J call TRBJ2-2, with 14 bases that match TRBD2. The CDR3 sequence is 15 residues long. CDR1 is SNHLY and CDR2 is FYNNEI in the germline V gene. J gave up 8 bases and V 5 bases, and 4 bases lay outside the gene matches. CDR3 nucleotides: TGTGCCAGCAGTCCGGGACTAGCGGGGGAAGGGGAGCTGTTTTTT. Encoded protein: CASSPGLAGEGELFF.

This chain joins TRBV5-1 and TRBJ1-1; D ambiguous. The CDR3 runs to 14 residues. V dropped 5 bases and J dropped 1 base, with 12 bases sitting between them. Germline CDR1 reads SGHRS; CDR2 reads YFSETQ. In nucleotides, the CDR3 is TGCGCCAGCAGTTTCAACCGGGGGAACACTGAAGCTTTCTTT. It yields the protein CASSFNRGNTEAFF.

The V call is TRBV5-1, the J call TRBJ1-6; perhaps TRBD1 as D (5 bases). Trimming pared 0 bases from V and 7 bases from J, leaving 11 bases between. Per germline, CDR1 SGHRS and CDR2 YFSETQ. This CDR3 contains 15 residues. The CDR3 DNA is TGCGCCAGCAGCTTGGATGGGGCGCACAATTCACCCCTCCACTTT. It is translated as CASSLDGAHNSPLHF.

The chain links TRBV27 to TRBJ1-1; possibly TRBD1 for D (5 bases). Germline CDR1 and CDR2: MNHEY and SMNVEV (reference sequence). The CDR3 totals 21 residues. Trimming shortened V by 2 bases and J by 2 bases, and 30 bases separated the two germline ends. The CDR3 DNA reads TGTGCCAGCAGTTTAGTAGGGTTGAGTCGAGGGGCTTGGAAATATAACACTGAAGCTTTCTTT. Amino acids: CASSLVGLSRGAWKYNTEAFF.

This chain links TRBV7-6 with TRBJ2-1; D ambiguous. Germline loops: CDR1 SGHVS, CDR2 FNYEAQ. This CDR3 has 14 residues. Between the trimmed V and J ends, which lost 1 base and 5 bases, there was a span of 9 bases. The CDR3 loop reads CASSLVGTHNEQFF. DNA of the CDR3: TGTGCCAGCAGCTTAGTAGGTACCCACAATGAGCAGTTCTTC.

This rearrangement joins TRBV7-8 to TRBJ2-7, with D unresolved. CDR3 length equals 11 residues. CDR1 and CDR2 (germline): SGHVS, FQNEAQ. V was clipped by 5 bases and J by 3 bases, with 5 bases between them. The CDR3 loop reads CASSPNYEQYF. As DNA, the CDR3 is TGTGCCAGCAGCCCAAACTACGAGCAGTACTTC.

In DNA, the CDR3 is TGTGCCAGCAGCCTACTAGGCCCCTACGAGCAGTACTTC. Residues: CASSLLGPYEQYF. The J gene is TRBJ2-7, the V gene TRBV7-8, with D perhaps matching TRBD2 (5 bases). The CDR3 totals 13 residues. The germline gives CDR1 SGHVS, CDR2 FQNEAQ. Trimming left V 5 bases short and J 2 bases short, with 10 bases between.

The J gene is TRBJ1-5, the V gene TRBV5-1; D is unresolved. Germline V lookup: CDR1 SGHRS, CDR2 YFSETQ. The germline V and J ends were trimmed by 6 bases and 0 bases, with 22 bases remaining between them. The CDR3 spans 18 residues. The CDR3 region has the DNA TGCGCCAGCAACGTAACGGCCGGTCCCTATTATAGCAATCAGCCCCAGCATTTT. As protein: CASNVTAGPYYSNQPQHF.

The J gene is TRBJ1-4, the V gene TRBV7-6, with a tentative D call TRBD1 (5 bases). CDR1 is SGHVS, CDR2 FNYEAQ, per germline. This CDR3 is built from 15 residues. Trimming stripped 4 bases from V and 6 bases from J, with 15 bases between. CDR3 loop: CASSSTDIGDEKLFF. CDR3 DNA sequence: TGTGCCAGCAGCTCGACAGATATTGGGGATGAAAAACTGTTTTTT. The full variable domain, completed using reference TRBV7-6 and TRBJ1-4, is GAGVSQSPRYKVTKRGQDVALRCDPISGHVSLYWYRQALGQGPEFLTYFNYEAQQDKSGLPNDRFSAERPEGSISTLTIQRTEQRDSAMYRCASSSTDIGDEKLFFGSGTQLSVL.

The chain's CDR3 is CASSSDGNYGYTF. DNA for the CDR3: TGCGCCAGCAGCTCCGACGGAAACTATGGCTACACCTTC. The chain links TRBV5-1 to TRBJ1-2; D not resolved. Germline values: CDR1 SGHRS, CDR2 YFSETQ. Deletions cut 3 bases from V and 2 bases from J, with 8 bases between. The CDR3 sequence is 13 residues long.

The genes are TRBV9 and TRBJ2-7; 7 nucleotides agree with TRBD1. Germline V gene data show CDR1 as SGDLS and CDR2 as YYNGEE. With V trimmed by 3 bases and J by 0 bases, 3 bases remained unmatched. The length of the CDR3 is 14 residues. CDR3 bases: TGTGCCAGCAGCGGGGGACAGCTCTCCTACGAGCAGTACTTC. Protein product: CASSGGQLSYEQYF. Using reference TRBV9 and TRBJ2-7 for the parts outside the CDR3, the full variable domain is DSGVTQTPKHLITATGQRVTLRCSPRSGDLSVYWYQQSLDQGLQFLIQYYNGEERAKGNILERFSAQQFPDLHSELNLSSLELGDSALYFCASSGGQLSYEQYFGPGTRLTVT.